This entry describes one T cell receptor beta chain. This sample is drawn from a study of shared clonotypes between healthy human individuals. This table comes from immunoSEQ multiplex PCR, and its TCRdb copy is limited to in-frame clones, with some not included. The sample includes about a million clones, less than 85% of them seen just once. This CDR3 is built from 13 residues. Germline values: CDR1 MNHNS, CDR2 SASEGT. V lost 7 bases and J 6 bases, leaving 10 bases between the germline ends. Source material: memory CD4+ T cells sorted from blood. The subset here: CD45RA-negative fraction. The J gene is TRBJ1-6, the V gene TRBV6-1; D ambiguous. The clonotype was recovered from a man aged 18 to 35 in good health. CDR3 coding DNA: TGTGCCAGCAATTTAGGGATTAATTCACCCCTCCACTTT. Its translation: CASNLGINSPLHF.